This is a list of T cell receptor beta chains from one sample in a study of blood T cell repertoires in COVID-19. Assay used: immunoSEQ multiplex PCR; TCRdb lists only in-frame clones, some missing. The table lists almost 200,000 clones, about 89% of them singletons. The sample comprised PBMCs or T cells enriched from blood (not recorded which). These receptors were obtained from a woman in her late teens or twenties who had recovered from COVID-19. Both conserved end residues are part of each CDR3. D genes are given only for firm matches. Not every row has a clone size; where given, it reads once, few, many or a size class.

d_gene	v_gene	abundance	j_gene	len	CDR3aa	CDR3nt
TRBD1	TRBV19	-	TRBJ1-2	14	CASSMDRWNYGYTF	TGTGCCAGTAGTATGGACAGGTGGAACTATGGCTACACCTTC
-	TRBV7-9	-	TRBJ1-2	12	CASSLSLSGYTF	TGTGCCAGCAGCTTATCGCTCAGTGGCTACACCTTC
-	TRBV5-4	-	TRBJ2-1	14	CASSTRWGENEQFF	TGTGCCAGCAGCACGAGGTGGGGAGAGAATGAGCAGTTCTTC
-	TRBV7-2	-	TRBJ1-1	11	CASSTSIEAFF	TGTGCCAGCAGCACCAGTATTGAAGCTTTCTTT
-	TRBV4-2	-	TRBJ2-2	15	CASSQENRDTGELFF	TGTGCCAGCAGCCAAGAAAACAGGGACACCGGGGAGCTGTTTTTT
-	TRBV6-5	few	TRBJ1-2	14	CASSYSEGSNGYTF	TGTGCCAGCAGTTACTCGGAGGGAAGTAATGGCTACACCTTC
TRBD1	TRBV28	-	TRBJ1-6	19	CASSLGDRVSPPDNSPLHF	TGTGCCAGCAGTTTAGGGGACAGGGTTTCCCCACCTGATAATTCACCCCTCCACTTT
TRBD1	TRBV5-6	-	TRBJ2-7	14	CASSPQGALSEQYF	TGTGCCAGCAGCCCACAGGGGGCCCTCAGTGAGCAGTACTTC
-	TRBV28	-	TRBJ1-1	13	CASTTSGRIEAFF	TGTGCCAGCACAACATCGGGGAGGATTGAAGCTTTCTTT
TRBD2	TRBV28	-	TRBJ2-5	14	CASSRGLAGETQYF	TGTGCCAGCAGCCGGGGACTAGCGGGAGAGACCCAGTACTTC
-	TRBV6-1	-	TRBJ1-1	15	CASSEAAALNTEAFF	TGTGCCAGCAGTGAAGCAGCGGCCTTGAACACTGAAGCTTTCTTT
-	TRBV9	few	TRBJ1-4	16	CASSPWSGNYNEKLFF	TGTGCCAGCAGCCCCTGGAGTGGCAACTACAATGAAAAACTGTTTTTT
-	TRBV10-3	-	TRBJ1-6	13	CAITSIQNSPLHF	TGTGCCATCACCTCAATACAGAATTCACCCCTCCACTTT
-	TRBV19	-	TRBJ1-5	18	CASTPWAGALYSNQPQHF	TGTGCCAGTACACCCTGGGCAGGGGCCCTGTATAGCAATCAGCCCCAGCATTTT
-	TRBV11-1	-	TRBJ2-7	14	CASSLEYREHEQYF	TGTGCCAGCAGCTTAGAATATCGAGAGCACGAGCAGTACTTC
TRBD2	TRBV6-5	-	TRBJ2-3	15	CASVPSGGSTDTQYF	TGTGCCAGCGTACCTAGCGGGGGAAGCACAGATACGCAGTATTTT
-	TRBV19	-	TRBJ1-2	16	CASSMYGGYVDYGYTF	TGTGCCAGTAGTATGTATGGAGGGTACGTTGACTATGGCTACACCTTC
TRBD2	TRBV5-6	-	TRBJ2-1	19	CASSPPGLAGGRAYNEQFF	TGTGCCAGCAGCCCGCCGGGACTAGCGGGGGGGCGCGCCTACAATGAGCAGTTCTTC
-	TRBV5-1	-	TRBJ2-2	15	CASSRIDSEAGELFF	TGCGCCAGCAGCCGAATAGACAGCGAGGCCGGGGAGCTGTTTTTT
-	TRBV6-1	once	TRBJ2-7	18	CASSEAYRESFFKDEQYF	TGTGCCAGCAGTGAAGCTTACAGGGAAAGTTTTTTTAAGGACGAGCAGTACTTC
TRBD2	TRBV9	-	TRBJ2-3	16	CASSVLASGGAGTQYF	TGTGCCAGCAGCGTTTTGGCTAGCGGGGGGGCCGGTACGCAGTATTTT
TRBD1	TRBV5-1	-	TRBJ2-7	14	CASSPRQGEGEQYF	TGCGCCAGCAGCCCGCGACAGGGGGAGGGCGAGCAGTACTTC
-	TRBV4-1	-	TRBJ1-1	15	CASSQVLGENTEAFF	TGCGCCAGCAGCCAAGTGTTAGGAGAGAACACTGAAGCTTTCTTT
TRBD2	TRBV6-5	-	TRBJ2-7	15	CASSPPGLAVYEQYF	TGTGCCAGCAGCCCCCCCGGACTAGCGGTCTACGAGCAGTACTTC
-	TRBV5-1	-	TRBJ2-1	16	CASSQLQGGYVNEQFF	TGCGCCAGCAGCCAGCTTCAGGGAGGTTATGTGAATGAGCAGTTCTTC
TRBD1	TRBV13	-	TRBJ1-5	17	CASSLGTGGAGAQPQHF	TGTGCCAGCAGCTTAGGGACAGGGGGCGCAGGGGCTCAGCCCCAGCATTTT
TRBD2	TRBV30	-	TRBJ2-7	15	CAWSGKGLAGGEQYF	TGTGCCTGGAGTGGCAAGGGACTAGCGGGGGGAGAGCAGTACTTC
-	TRBV13	-	TRBJ1-5	16	CASSSRVGGDNQPQHF	TGTGCCAGCAGTTCTAGAGTAGGAGGGGACAATCAGCCCCAGCATTTT
TRBD1	TRBV4-2	-	TRBJ1-2	22	CASSQLNPRGSDRGDKIYGYTF	TGTGCCAGCAGCCAATTAAATCCCAGGGGGTCCGACAGGGGGGATAAGATCTATGGCTACACCTTC
-	TRBV28	-	TRBJ1-5	11	CASSTRQPQHF	TGTGCCAGCAGTACGCGGCAGCCCCAGCATTTT
-	TRBV10-1	-	TRBJ1-5	13	CAPGCHFSQPQHF	TGCGCTCCGGGGTGTCATTTTAGTCAGCCCCAGCATTTT
TRBD1	TRBV5-8	-	TRBJ2-1	13	CAIPGQHNNEQFF	TGTGCCATCCCGGGACAGCACAACAATGAGCAGTTCTTC
TRBD1	TRBV5-1	-	TRBJ2-7	15	CASSLIQGGSYEQYF	TGCGCCAGCAGCTTGATACAGGGGGGCTCCTACGAGCAGTACTTC
TRBD1	TRBV2	few	TRBJ2-5	15	CASSRGQANQETQYF	TGTGCCAGCAGTAGGGGACAGGCTAATCAAGAGACCCAGTACTTC
-	TRBV9	-	TRBJ1-1	13	CASSVRGGPEAFF	TGTGCCAGCAGCGTCAGGGGTGGGCCTGAAGCTTTCTTT
TRBD2	TRBV4-1	-	TRBJ2-5	17	CASSQDLLAGGPETQYF	TGCGCCAGCAGCCAAGACCTTTTAGCGGGGGGGCCGGAGACCCAGTACTTC
-	TRBV27	-	TRBJ1-1	16	CASRRGSPNMNTEAFF	TGTGCCAGCAGGAGAGGGTCACCGAACATGAACACTGAAGCTTTCTTT
TRBD1	TRBV19	-	TRBJ1-2	11	CASRQGKNYTF	TGTGCCAGTCGACAGGGTAAGAACTACACCTTC
TRBD1	TRBV18	once	TRBJ1-3	15	CASSPQGAIGNTIYF	TGTGCCAGCTCACCACAGGGGGCAATTGGAAACACCATATATTTT
-	TRBV18	-	TRBJ1-1	13	CASTTGGNTEAFF	TGTGCCAGCACAACGGGGGGGAACACTGAAGCTTTCTTT
TRBD1	TRBV19	-	TRBJ1-5	15	CASRTGQGSDQPQHF	TGTGCCTCCCGGACGGGACAGGGGTCGGATCAGCCCCAGCATTTT
-	TRBV30	-	TRBJ1-2	13	CAWISRVRYGYTF	TGTGCCTGGATATCGCGCGTGCGCTATGGCTACACCTTC
-	TRBV11-1	-	TRBJ2-7	11	CASSFQYEQYF	TGTGCCAGCAGCTTCCAATACGAGCAGTACTTC
-	TRBV5-4	-	TRBJ2-2	16	CASRIGGGPDTGELFF	TGTGCCAGCAGGATTGGGGGGGGGCCCGACACCGGGGAGCTGTTTTTT
-	TRBV10-3	-	TRBJ1-6	15	CAISPAGPYNSPLHF	TGTGCCATCAGTCCCGCAGGGCCCTATAATTCACCCCTCCACTTT
TRBD1	TRBV11-2	once	TRBJ1-2	14	CASSTTGNNYGYTF	TGTGCCAGCAGCACGACAGGGAATAACTATGGCTACACCTTC
TRBD2	TRBV7-3	-	TRBJ2-5	15	CASSLEGLNQETQYF	TGTGCCAGCAGCCTAGAGGGACTAAACCAAGAGACCCAGTACTTC
-	TRBV2	-	TRBJ2-7	15	CASRIGGGGSYEQYF	TGTGCCAGCAGAATCGGAGGAGGCGGCTCCTACGAGCAGTACTTC
TRBD2	TRBV12-3/TRBV12-4	once	TRBJ2-1	13	CASKTSGGNEQFF	TGTGCCAGCAAGACTAGCGGGGGTAATGAGCAGTTCTTC
TRBD1	TRBV6-5	-	TRBJ1-1	14	CASGTGGRNTEAFF	TGTGCCAGTGGGACAGGGGGTCGGAACACTGAAGCTTTCTTT
TRBD2	TRBV3-1/TRBV3-2	-	TRBJ2-2	18	CASSQDWGGFANTGELFF	TGTGCCAGCAGCCAAGATTGGGGGGGGTTCGCGAACACCGGGGAGCTGTTTTTT
TRBD1	TRBV5-5	-	TRBJ1-2	13	CASSLGDRPGYTF	TGTGCCAGCAGCCTCGGGGACAGGCCTGGCTACACCTTC
TRBD1	TRBV3-1/TRBV3-2	once	TRBJ1-2	14	CASSHRDRGGGYTF	TGTGCCAGCAGCCACCGGGACAGGGGGGGTGGCTACACCTTC
-	TRBV5-1	few	TRBJ1-1	15	CASSLALGGNTEAFF	TGCGCCAGCAGCTTGGCGTTGGGGGGGAACACTGAAGCTTTCTTT
TRBD1	TRBV14	-	TRBJ2-7	15	CASSQAGTGFYEQYF	TGTGCCAGCAGCCAAGCCGGGACAGGGTTCTACGAGCAGTACTTC